The 8 T cell receptor beta chains below all came from one sample that was sequenced in a study of blood T cell repertoires in COVID-19. The table came from immunoSEQ multiplex PCR; TCRdb's copy has only in-frame clones and leaves some out. There are 150,000 to 200,000 clones in the sample; around 87% occur only once, and 2.5% lies in the top ten. Input material: peripheral blood. The receptors shown here come from a man aged 35-49 years with active or convalescent COVID-19.

The genes are TRBV6-2 or TRBV6-3 and TRBJ1-6; D is undetermined. The V gene's germline CDR1 is MNHEY and CDR2 SVGEGT. This CDR3 has 14 amino acids. The V end was cut by 4 bases, the J end by 5 bases, with 9 bases between. This CDR3 reads CASSSSINNSPLHF. For the CDR3, the DNA is TGTGCCAGCAGTTCATCCATCAATAATTCACCCCTCCACTTT.

V and J are TRBV3-1 (or the pseudogene TRBV3-2) and TRBJ1-2; 10 bases fit TRBD1. In germline, CDR1 is LGHDT, CDR2 YNNKEL (reference sequence). This CDR3 spans 14 amino acids. V was clipped by 1 base and J by 7 bases; unmatched bases: 3. The CDR3 here is CASSQGTGGIGYTF. As DNA, the CDR3 is TGTGCCAGCAGCCAAGGGACAGGGGGTATTGGCTACACCTTC.

This clone was recorded once. CDR3 sequence: CASSFQVGPNTGELFF. CDR3 nucleotide sequence: TGTGCCAGCAGTTTCCAGGTCGGTCCGAACACCGGGGAGCTGTTTTTT. The chain uses TRBV5-4 and TRBJ2-2, with D unclear. The CDR3 consists of 16 residues. The V end lost 5 bases, the J end lost 0 bases, and 14 bases lay between the germline ends. Germline assignment: CDR1 SGHNT and CDR2 YYREEE (reference sequence).

The J gene is TRBJ2-2, the V gene TRBV10-3; 7 positions agree with TRBD2. The ends lost 8 bases at V and 0 bases at J; junction bases unmatched: 6. The CDR3 contains 15 residues. Germline CDR1 ENHRY, CDR2 SYGVKD. The CDR3 here is CAIGSGIANTGELFF. The CDR3 DNA sequence: TGTGCCATCGGGAGCGGGATCGCGAACACCGGGGAGCTGTTTTTT.

This chain uses TRBV5-6 with TRBJ2-3; D possibly corresponds to TRBD2 (6 bases). V dropped 4 bases and J dropped 0 bases, with 18 bases sitting between them. The length of the CDR3 is 17 residues. Looked up from germline, CDR1 is SGHDT and CDR2 is YYEEEE. CDR3 nucleotide sequence: TGTGCCAGCAGCCCGATCAAGCTAGCGAGAAGCACAGATACGCAGTATTTT. Translated, it gives CASSPIKLARSTDTQYF.

This clone appeared once. CDR3 in amino acids: CASSQTGGVYGYTF. The CDR3 nucleotides are TGCGCCAGCAGCCAAACAGGGGGCGTCTATGGCTACACCTTC. V and J are TRBV4-1 and TRBJ1-2, with TRBD1 matching 9 bases. The CDR3 spans 14 residues. The V segment lost 2 bases and the J segment 4 bases; nucleotides outside the gene matches: 2. CDR1 MGHRA and CDR2 YSYEKL come from the germline V gene.

V gene TRBV4-2 combines with J gene TRBJ2-2, with D perhaps TRBD2 (7 bases). V lost 6 bases and J lost 6, with 20 bases in between. Germline loops: CDR1 LGHNA, CDR2 YNFKEQ. This CDR3 is 16 amino acids long. CDR3 amino acids: CASSLSLRGGAGELFF. CDR3 nucleotides: TGTGCCAGCAGTTTAAGTCTGAGGGGGGGCGCCGGGGAGCTGTTTTTT.

The chain recombines TRBV28 with TRBJ2-3; TRBD2 matches 10 bases. V gave up 6 bases and J gave up 0 bases; unmatched junction bases: 9. CDR1 is MDHEN and CDR2 is SYDVKM in the germline V gene. The CDR3 is made up of 17 amino acids. CDR3 sequence (DNA): TGTGCCAGCAGATTGGTAGCGGGGGGCACTAGCACAGATACGCAGTATTTT. Encoded protein: CASRLVAGGTSTDTQYF.